A single sample gave rise to the 26 T cell receptor beta chains below, sequenced in a study of blood T cell repertoires in COVID-19. The protocol was immunoSEQ multiplex PCR, while the TCRdb copy is restricted to in-frame clones and leaves out a portion. The table shows about 52,000 clones, with 81% occurring only once. What was sequenced was peripheral blood. The receptors were sampled from a woman of 80 years or more with COVID-19, enrolled during active disease.

This clone was observed a single time. The chain recombines TRBV18 with TRBJ1-3, with D possibly TRBD1 on 6 matching bases. The germline gives CDR1 KGHSH, CDR2 LQKENI. Trimming shortened V by 3 bases and J by 0 bases, and 12 bases separated the two germline ends. CDR3 length: 16 residues. The CDR3 is CASSPEQGLSGNTIYF. DNA for the CDR3: TGTGCCAGCTCACCTGAACAGGGTCTCTCTGGAAACACCATATATTTT.

This clone was detected once. This chain uses TRBV7-2 with TRBJ2-7; 7 bases align to TRBD2. Trimming took 5 bases from V and 5 from J; bases not matched to a gene: 6. CDR3 length equals 13 residues. The germline CDR1 and CDR2 sequences are SGHTA and FQGNSA. This CDR3 reads CASSLRLANEQYF. The CDR3 bases are TGTGCCAGCAGCCTAAGACTAGCCAACGAGCAGTACTTC.

This rearrangement joins TRBV3-1 (or the pseudogene TRBV3-2) to TRBJ2-7; 7 bases match TRBD1. V was pared by 2 bases and J by 2 bases, with 9 bases of the junction left unmatched. The V gene's germline CDR1 is LGHDT and CDR2 YNNKEL (reference sequence). This CDR3 region has 16 residues. CDR3 sequence: CASSQPLKGAPYEQYF. The CDR3, as DNA: TGTGCCAGCAGCCAACCCCTCAAGGGGGCCCCCTACGAGCAGTACTTC.

The table lists this clone with a few counts. The rearrangement joins TRBV19 to TRBJ2-3, with 9 bases that match TRBD1. Trimming took 4 bases from V and 6 from J; bases not matched to a gene: 8. The V gene's germline CDR1 is LNHDA and CDR2 SQIVND (reference sequence). The CDR3 contains 15 residues. CDR3 sequence (DNA): TGTGCCAGTAGTACGACGGGACAGGGAACGGATACGCAGTATTTT. Its translation: CASSTTGQGTDTQYF.

The chain carries TRBV3-1 (or the pseudogene TRBV3-2) and TRBJ2-5; D may be TRBD1 (6 bases). Per germline, CDR1 LGHDT and CDR2 YNNKEL (reference sequence). V was clipped by 5 bases and J by 4 bases, with 11 bases between them. CDR3 length: 13 residues. The CDR3 bases are TGTGCCAGCAGCTCGACAGGTCTAGAGACCCAGTACTTC. Translation gives CASSSTGLETQYF.

V is TRBV5-1 and J is TRBJ2-1; D gene uncertain. The germline CDR1 and CDR2 sequences are SGHRS and YFSETQ. The CDR3 runs to 13 residues. Trimming left V 3 bases short and J 6 bases short, with 10 bases between. The CDR3 loop reads CASSYPPGNEQFF. In nucleotides, the CDR3 is TGCGCCAGCAGCTACCCTCCCGGCAATGAGCAGTTCTTC.

CDR3 bases: TGTGCCAGCAGCCCGATGCAGGGCAAAGTAGCTTTCTTT. It specifies CASSPMQGKVAFF. The V gene is TRBV7-3, the J gene TRBJ1-1; D might be TRBD1 (5 bases). V lost 5 bases and J lost 10, with 17 bases in between. CDR1 and CDR2 (germline): SGHTA, FQGTGA. CDR3 length: 13 amino acids. Filled out from reference TRBV7-3 and TRBJ1-1, the complete variable domain reads GAGVSQTPSNKVTEKGKYVELRCDPISGHTALYWYRQSLGQGPEFLIYFQGTGAADDSGLPNDRFFAVRPEGSVSTLKIQRTERGDSAVYLCASSPMQGKVAFFGQGTRLTVV.

The J gene is TRBJ2-7, the V gene TRBV7-8, with 7 bases identical to TRBD2. The CDR3 consists of 14 residues. The ends lost 3 bases at V and 5 bases at J; junction bases unmatched: 7. The germline V gene encodes CDR1 SGHVS and CDR2 FQNEAQ. Here the CDR3 DNA reads TGTGCCAGCAGCTTGGGCGGGAGAACAGACGAGCAGTACTTC. Translated: CASSLGGRTDEQYF.

This clone was seen just once. This chain joins TRBV19 and TRBJ2-4; possibly TRBD2 for D (5 bases). CDR1 is LNHDA and CDR2 is SQIVND in the germline V gene (reference sequence). V gave up 0 bases and J gave up 0 bases, with 18 bases separating them. The CDR3 is 19 amino acids. In DNA form, the CDR3 reads TGTGCCAGTAGTATAGAAGGCCCAACAGCGGTCCTAGCCAAAAACATTCAGTACTTC. It translates to CASSIEGPTAVLAKNIQYF.

This clone was counted a single time. The chain employs TRBV30 and TRBJ2-2; possible D gene TRBD2, 5 bases. Trimming stripped 3 bases from V and 8 bases from J, with 7 bases between. The CDR3 is made up of 11 amino acids. The V gene's germline CDR1 is GTSNPN and CDR2 SVGIG (reference sequence). The CDR3 coding sequence is TGTGCCTGGAGCGCGGGTGGGGAGCTGTTTTTT. Its translation: CAWSAGGELFF. The complete variable domain, with remaining parts taken from reference TRBV30 and TRBJ2-2, reads SQTIHQWPATLVQPVGSPLSLECTVEGTSNPNLYWYRQAAGRGLQLLFYSVGIGQISSEVPQNLSASRPQDRQFILSSKKLLLSDSGFYLCAWSAGGELFFGEGSRLTVL.

This clone has more than one count but fewer than ten. The chain recombines TRBV7-9 with TRBJ1-4; D remains ambiguous. The germline V gene encodes CDR1 SEHNR and CDR2 FQNEAQ (reference sequence). Trimming cost V 4 bases and J 2 bases, with 14 bases left between them. The CDR3 extends over 16 amino acids. The DNA of the CDR3 is TGTGCCAGCAGCTCCCACCTAAGAGTGACTAATGAAAAACTGTTTTTT. This gives the protein CASSSHLRVTNEKLFF. The whole variable domain, remainder taken from reference TRBV7-9 and TRBJ1-4, is DTGVSQNPRHKITKRGQNVTFRCDPISEHNRLYWYRQTLGQGPEFLTYFQNEAQLEKSRLLSDRFSAERPKGSFSTLEIQRTEQGDSAMYLCASSSHLRVTNEKLFFGSGTQLSVL.

This clone was counted between two and nine times. The chain couples TRBV19 to TRBJ2-1; TRBD2 matches at 14 bases. V shed 5 bases, J shed 8 bases, and the junction held 8 bases outside the gene matches. Looked up from germline, CDR1 is LNHDA and CDR2 is SQIVND (reference sequence). This CDR3 region has 16 residues. CDR3 in amino acids: CASSDGTSGSTYEQFF. In DNA form, the CDR3 reads TGTGCCAGTAGTGACGGGACTAGCGGGAGCACTTATGAGCAGTTCTTC.

This chain joins TRBV27 and TRBJ2-6, with 8 bases that match TRBD2. This CDR3 is built from 16 residues. Germline V gene data show CDR1 as MNHEY and CDR2 as SMNVEV (reference sequence). With 7 bases clipped from V and 4 bases from J, the junction kept 9 bases outside the gene matches. The CDR3 DNA is TGTGCCAGCACCGCGCGGGGGGCGGAAGGGGCCAACGTCCTGACTTTC. Its translation: CASTARGAEGANVLTF.

The CDR3 region has the DNA TGTGCCAGTGCCCTTACGGGGGGCTACGAGCAGTACTTC. Its translation: CASALTGGYEQYF. The rearrangement uses TRBV19 and TRBJ2-7; TRBD2 aligns across 7 bases. Unmatched junction bases numbered 7, after V lost 8 bases and J lost 3 bases. CDR1 and CDR2 (germline): LNHDA, SQIVND (reference sequence). The CDR3 is made up of 13 amino acids.

V gene TRBV2 combines with J gene TRBJ2-7; weak D call: TRBD1 (6 bases). V was clipped by 10 bases and J by 0 bases, with 10 bases between them. The CDR3 spans 12 residues. The germline gives CDR1 SNHLY, CDR2 FYNNEI. Written as DNA, the CDR3 is TGTGCCATAGGGGACAACTCCTACGAGCAGTACTTC. Translating it yields CAIGDNSYEQYF.

The DNA of the CDR3 is TGTGCCAGCACCCTCACAGATACGCAGTATTTT. Translation: CASTLTDTQYF. The chain links TRBV2 to TRBJ2-3; no clear D gene. Germline CDR1 SNHLY, CDR2 FYNNEI. CDR3 size: 11 residues. V dropped 7 bases and J dropped 2 bases, with 4 bases sitting between them.

This rearrangement joins TRBV4-1 to TRBJ2-1; 8 nucleotides align to TRBD2. CDR3 size: 16 residues. Germline-derived CDR1 and CDR2 are MGHRA and YSYEKL. After removal of 4 bases from V and 0 bases from J, the junction contained 5 bases not matched to a gene. Written as DNA, the CDR3 is TGCGCCAGCAGCCGTGGAAGCGGGAGCTCCTACAATGAGCAGTTCTTC. It is translated as CASSRGSGSSYNEQFF.

The V and J genes are TRBV10-3 and TRBJ1-1; 7 bases are a match to TRBD1. The CDR3 runs 14 residues. J lost 2 bases, V lost 7 bases, and 7 bases had no gene match. Germline lookup yields CDR1 ENHRY and CDR2 SYGVKD. The CDR3 sequence is CAINRQGSNTEAFF. The CDR3 DNA reads as TGTGCCATCAATCGACAGGGTAGCAACACTGAAGCTTTCTTT.

This clone was picked up many times. The genes are TRBV4-1 and TRBJ2-7, with TRBD1 matching 8 bases. From germline, CDR1 is MGHRA and CDR2 YSYEKL. Unmatched junction bases numbered 5, after V lost 0 bases and J lost 4 bases. The CDR3 extends over 15 amino acids. The DNA of the CDR3 is TGCGCCAGCAGCCAAGAGGACAGGGAAGGATACGAGCAGTACTTC. Its translation: CASSQEDREGYEQYF.

This sequence joins TRBV5-1 and TRBJ2-1, with 8 nucleotides matching TRBD1. The CDR3 has 15 amino acids. Looked up from germline, CDR1 is SGHRS and CDR2 is YFSETQ. The V and J ends lost 6 bases and 1 base, in that order; junction bases with no gene match: 6. Here the CDR3 reads CASTMTGESYNEQFF. In DNA form, the CDR3 reads TGCGCCAGCACCATGACAGGGGAATCCTACAATGAGCAGTTCTTC.

The chain employs TRBV7-9 and TRBJ2-1; 11 bases are shared with TRBD2. The germline gives CDR1 SEHNR, CDR2 FQNEAQ (reference sequence). V shed 1 base, J shed 0 bases, and the junction held 2 bases outside the gene matches. The CDR3 spans 17 residues. The chain's CDR3 is CASSLVGTSGSYNEQFF. The CDR3 DNA is TGTGCCAGCAGCTTAGTGGGGACTAGCGGCTCCTACAATGAGCAGTTCTTC.

The table lists this clone with a count of one. The V gene is TRBV7-2, the J gene TRBJ2-7; possibly TRBD2 for D (6 bases). From germline, CDR1 is SGHTA and CDR2 FQGNSA. CDR3 length: 13 residues. V lost 5 bases to trimming and J lost 5 bases, with 13 bases between them. DNA of the CDR3: TGTGCCAGCAGCCCCGAGCTAGCGAACGAGCAGTACTTC. It yields the protein CASSPELANEQYF.

This clone was counted ten times or more. The V and J genes are TRBV6-5 and TRBJ1-3, with 11 nucleotides matching TRBD1. This CDR3 region has 15 residues. J gave up 4 bases and V 6 bases, and 5 bases lay outside the gene matches. The germline V gene has CDR1 MNHEY and CDR2 SVGAGI. For the CDR3, the DNA is TGTGCCAGCAGAACGGACAGGGGGCTGGGAAACACCATATATTTT. Translated, it gives CASRTDRGLGNTIYF.

The gene calls are TRBV11-2 and TRBJ1-5; D is perhaps TRBD1 (5 bases). Germline V CDR1 and CDR2: SGHAT, FQNNGV. V dropped 3 bases and J dropped 0 bases, with 9 bases sitting between them. This CDR3 spans 15 amino acids. CDR3 sequence: CASSLGPYSNQPQHF. CDR3 nucleotides: TGTGCCAGCAGCTTGGGGCCTTATAGCAATCAGCCCCAGCATTTT.

V is TRBV15 and J is TRBJ2-7; the D gene is possibly TRBD2 (6 bases). Germline-derived CDR1 and CDR2 are LNHNV and YYDKDF (reference sequence). V lost 1 base, J lost 1 base, and 11 bases lay in between. CDR3 length equals 15 residues. CDR3 sequence reads: CATSRVRGGSYEQYF. CDR3 coding DNA: TGTGCCACCAGCAGAGTGAGGGGAGGATCCTACGAGCAGTACTTC.

This chain connects TRBV19 to TRBJ2-3, with TRBD1 identical over 7 bases. Germline values: CDR1 LNHDA, CDR2 SQIVND (reference sequence). V lost 3 bases, J lost 6 bases, and 9 bases stayed unmatched. The CDR3 covers 15 residues. CDR3 in amino acids: CASSIAPTGRDTQYF. DNA of the CDR3: TGTGCCAGTAGTATTGCCCCGACAGGGCGGGATACGCAGTATTTT.